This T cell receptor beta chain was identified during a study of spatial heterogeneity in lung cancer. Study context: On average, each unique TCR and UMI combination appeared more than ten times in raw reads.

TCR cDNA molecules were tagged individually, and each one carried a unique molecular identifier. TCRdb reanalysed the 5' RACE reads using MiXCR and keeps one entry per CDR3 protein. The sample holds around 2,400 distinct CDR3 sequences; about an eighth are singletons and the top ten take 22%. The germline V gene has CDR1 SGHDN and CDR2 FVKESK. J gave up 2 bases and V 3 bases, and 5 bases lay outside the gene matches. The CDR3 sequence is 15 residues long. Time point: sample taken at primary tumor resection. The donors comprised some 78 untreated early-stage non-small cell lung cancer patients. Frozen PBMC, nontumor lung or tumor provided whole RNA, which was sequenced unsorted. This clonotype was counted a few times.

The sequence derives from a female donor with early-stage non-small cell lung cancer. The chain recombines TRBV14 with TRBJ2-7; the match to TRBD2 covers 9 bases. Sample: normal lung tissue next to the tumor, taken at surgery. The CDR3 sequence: CASSQFGGRAYEQYF. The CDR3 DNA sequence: TGTGCCAGCAGCCAGTTTGGCGGGAGGGCCTACGAGCAGTACTTC. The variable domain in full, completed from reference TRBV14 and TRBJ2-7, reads EAGVTQFPSHSVIEKGQTVTLRCDPISGHDNLYWYRRVMGKEIKFLLHFVKESKQDESGMPNNRFLAERTGGTYSTLKVQPAELEDSGVYFCASSQFGGRAYEQYFGPGTRLTVT.